Listed here are 3 T cell receptor beta chains from one sample, sequenced in a study of T cell changes during pregnancy in multiple sclerosis. Method: immunoSEQ multiplex PCR; TCRdb's copy keeps in-frame clones and lacks some. The sample contains tens of thousands of clones, around 96% of which appear only once. The source was CD8+ T cells from peripheral blood mononuclear cells, collected after pregnancy. These receptors came from a female donor with multiple sclerosis, enrolled in a pregnancy study.

Concerning this clone itself: In the same sample, other DNA sequences code for this CDR3. J is TRBJ2-3 and V is TRBV9, with TRBD2 matching 7 bases. This CDR3 is built from 15 residues. The V gene's germline CDR1 is SGDLS and CDR2 YYNGEE. The trim removed 0 bases at V and 2 bases at J, leaving 3 bases unmatched. The CDR3 is CASSVGLADTDTQYF. Written as DNA, the CDR3 is TGTGCCAGCAGCGTAGGACTAGCCGACACAGATACGCAGTATTTT.

The chain uses TRBV14 and TRBJ2-7, with D perhaps TRBD2 (6 bases). This CDR3 comprises 15 residues. Per the germline V gene, CDR1 is SGHDN and CDR2 is FVKESK. V gave up 3 bases and J gave up 3 bases, with 15 bases separating them. CDR3 DNA: TGTGCCAGCAGCCATCAGGGTAGCGGTCACTACGAGCAGTACTTC. Its translation: CASSHQGSGHYEQYF.

V usage is TRBV6-5 and J usage is TRBJ1-4; the D gene is possibly TRBD1 (5 bases). Germline V gene sequence: CDR1 MNHEY, CDR2 SVGAGI. CDR3 length equals 14 residues. The V and J ends lost 5 bases and 7 bases respectively, with 14 bases between them. The CDR3 here is CASSLRGLREKLFF. The DNA for the CDR3 is TGTGCCAGCAGTCTCCGGGGGTTACGTGAAAAACTGTTTTTT.